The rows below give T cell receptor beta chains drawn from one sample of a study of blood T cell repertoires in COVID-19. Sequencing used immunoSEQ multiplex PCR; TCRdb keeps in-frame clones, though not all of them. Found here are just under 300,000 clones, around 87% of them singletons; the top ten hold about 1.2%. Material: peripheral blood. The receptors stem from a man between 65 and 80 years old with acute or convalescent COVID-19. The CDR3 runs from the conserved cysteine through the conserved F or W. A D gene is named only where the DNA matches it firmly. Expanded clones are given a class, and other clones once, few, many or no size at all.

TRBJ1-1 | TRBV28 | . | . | CASSRQAGLNTEAFF | TGTGCCAGCAGCCGCCAGGCAGGCCTGAACACTGAAGCTTTCTTT
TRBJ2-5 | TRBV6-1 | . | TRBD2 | CASSERTSGSLETQYF | TGTGCCAGCAGTGAAAGGACTAGCGGGAGCCTAGAGACCCAGTACTTC
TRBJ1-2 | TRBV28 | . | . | CASSPTVGPGTF | .
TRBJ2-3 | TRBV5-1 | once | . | CASGTGTDTQYF | TGCGCCAGCGGTACAGGGACAGATACGCAGTATTTT
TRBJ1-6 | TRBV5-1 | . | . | CASSLRESYNSPLHF | TGCGCCAGCAGCTTGAGGGAGTCCTATAATTCACCCCTCCACTTT
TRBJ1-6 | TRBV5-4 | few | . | CASSLEGHRYNSPLHF | TGTGCCAGCAGCTTGGAGGGACACCGCTATAATTCACCCCTCCACTTT
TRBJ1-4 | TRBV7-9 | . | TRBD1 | CASSNGQGGEKLFF | TGTGCCAGCAGCAATGGACAGGGGGGAGAAAAACTGTTTTTT
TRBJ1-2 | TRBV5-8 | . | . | CASSFRVSYGYTF | TGTGCCAGCAGCTTCAGGGTTTCCTATGGCTACACCTTC
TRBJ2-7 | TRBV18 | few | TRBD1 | CASSVGTAALGEQYF | TGTGCCAGCTCAGTAGGGACAGCCGCCTTAGGCGAGCAGTACTTC
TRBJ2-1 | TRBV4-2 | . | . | CASSHPGTFNEQFF | TGTGCCAGCAGCCATCCCGGGACTTTCAATGAGCAGTTCTTC
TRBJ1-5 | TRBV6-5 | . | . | CASRYTVDGPQHF | TGTGCCAGCAGGTACACAGTCGACGGGCCCCAGCATTTT
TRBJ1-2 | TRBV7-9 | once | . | CASSFSERGGYTF | TGTGCCAGCAGCTTCTCGGAGCGGGGTGGCTACACCTTC
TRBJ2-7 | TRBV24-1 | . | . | CATSDSSSYEQYF | TGTGCCACCAGTGATTCATCCTCCTACGAGCAGTACTTC
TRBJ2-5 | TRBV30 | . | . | CAWSTQGETQYF | TGTGCCTGGAGTACTCAGGGGGAGACCCAGTACTTC
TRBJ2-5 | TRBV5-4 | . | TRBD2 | CASLSSGRKTQYF | TGTGCCAGCCTGAGTAGCGGGAGAAAGACCCAGTACTTC
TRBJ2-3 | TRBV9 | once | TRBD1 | CASSVSGRAGGDTQYF | TGTGCCAGCAGCGTATCGGGCCGGGCAGGGGGTGATACGCAGTATTTT
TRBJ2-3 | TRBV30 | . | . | CAWSVLGLTQYF | TGTGCCTGGAGTGTACTTGGTTTAACGCAGTATTTT